What follows is one T cell receptor (beta chain) and its context. As yet, its antigen is unknown. The PCR contained 60 Vbeta and 13 Jbeta primers. Authors' analysis steps: Unique TCR beta chains numbered around 75 million in a later analysis, with roughly 9.9 million shared. The assay was immunoSEQ multiplex PCR, and TCRdb's table has in-frame clones only and misses some. V, J and clone size reflect that table, while D and trimming were determined from the DNA. The repertoire holds fewer than 200,000 clones, roughly two thirds seen once, with roughly 4.4% in the top ten. The sample originates from a study of cytomegalovirus exposure and HLA in healthy donors. Overall study findings and caveats: In an earlier analysis, in some 600 donors, most V segments appeared productive either ~90% or ~30% of the time. For TCR beta chains, V- and J-gene trimming was later linked to a missense DCLRE1C variant.

The ends were cut back, 4 bases at V and 1 base at J, with 10 bases in the middle. The CDR3 spans 13 residues. From germline, CDR1 is GTSNPN and CDR2 SVGIG (reference sequence). The V gene is TRBV30, the J gene TRBJ1-1; D gene unclear. The source is a woman aged 18-29 years in good health and CMV-seropositive. Sequenced material: PBMCs. CDR3 residues: CAWTPVRNTEAFF. The CDR3 DNA reads as TGTGCCTGGACCCCGGTTCGGAACACTGAAGCTTTCTTT.